The rows below give T cell receptor beta chains drawn from one sample of a study of OX40 agonist ivuxolimab in advanced cancers. Sequencing was performed with immunoSEQ multiplex PCR; in TCRdb, only in-frame clones are kept and a portion is missing. The sample holds about 30,000 clones, 65% to 80% seen once. This sample comprised CD4+ or CD8+ T cells sorted from blood, obtained in a trial of the OX40 agonist ivuxolimab. The receptors derive from an adult with an advanced solid tumor such as melanoma, head and neck, liver or kidney cancer. CDR3s include the opening cysteine and the closing phenylalanine or tryptophan. The D gene is left open where the match is weak. The size field is filled for only some rows; it gives once, few, many or a size class.

j_gene,d_gene,v_gene,abundance,CDR3aa,CDR3nt
TRBJ2-7,TRBD2,TRBV7-2,once,CASSISGGAHEQYF,TGTGCCAGCAGCATTAGCGGGGGGGCCCACGAGCAGTACTTC
TRBJ1-5,NA,TRBV6-6,NA,CASSHEGGNQPQHF,TGTGCCAGCAGTCACGAAGGTGGTAATCAGCCCCAGCATTTT
TRBJ2-7,NA,TRBV27,once,CASRARFLDTYEQYF,TGTGCCAGCAGGGCTCGGTTTTTGGACACCTACGAGCAGTACTTC
TRBJ1-2,NA,TRBV2,NA,CANEQINYGYTF,TGTGCCAACGAACAGATTAACTATGGCTACACCTTC
TRBJ1-5,NA,TRBV19,NA,CASSIGASGNQPQHF,TGTGCCAGTAGTATAGGGGCCTCCGGCAATCAGCCCCAGCATTTT
TRBJ1-4,NA,TRBV5-1,once,CASSLGLATNEKLFF,TGCGCCAGCAGCTTGGGACTAGCAACTAATGAAAAACTGTTTTTT
TRBJ2-5,NA,TRBV18,NA,CATARGGETQYF,TGTGCCACCGCCAGGGGTGGAGAGACCCAGTACTTC
TRBJ1-3,NA,TRBV9,NA,CASSEEGWGAGNTIYF,TGTGCCAGCAGCGAGGAGGGTTGGGGGGCTGGAAACACCATATATTTT
TRBJ2-1,TRBD2,TRBV2,NA,CASSAASGVDEQFF,TGTGCCAGCAGTGCGGCTAGCGGGGTGGATGAGCAGTTCTTC
TRBJ2-1,NA,TRBV5-1,NA,CASSQPGGETYNEQFF,TGCGCCAGCAGCCAACCGGGCGGGGAGACCTACAATGAGCAGTTCTTC
TRBJ1-1,TRBD1,TRBV6-6,NA,CASKGQASEAFF,TGTGCCAGCAAGGGACAGGCGTCTGAAGCTTTCTTT
TRBJ2-5,TRBD2,TRBV11-3,NA,CASSSNQGGETQYF,TGTGCCAGCAGCTCGAATCAGGGAGGGGAGACCCAGTACTTC
TRBJ1-4,NA,TRBV7-9,NA,CASSSRATNEKLFF,TGTGCCAGCAGCTCACGGGCAACTAATGAAAAACTGTTTTTT
TRBJ2-3,NA,TRBV19,NA,CASSTLDTQYF,TGTGCCAGTAGTACCCTGGATACGCAGTATTTT
TRBJ1-1,NA,TRBV6-1,NA,CASMKTGNTEAFF,TGTGCCAGCATGAAGACCGGGAACACTGAAGCTTTCTTT
TRBJ1-6,NA,TRBV2,medium-sized,CASRIGVGSPLHF,TGTGCCAGCAGGATCGGCGTTGGTTCACCCCTCCACTTT
TRBJ1-5,NA,TRBV19,NA,CASSIGLIIRQPQHF,TGTGCCAGTAGTATAGGGCTCATCATCCGTCAGCCCCAGCATTTT
TRBJ1-2,TRBD1,TRBV27,few,CASSPRTGAGYTF,TGTGCCAGCAGTCCTAGGACAGGGGCTGGCTACACCTTC
TRBJ2-6,NA,TRBV6-6,once,CASSHTGANVLTF,TGTGCCAGCAGTCACACTGGGGCCAACGTCCTGACTTTC
TRBJ2-5,NA,TRBV4-1,NA,CASSQDGLGGGETQYF,TGCGCCAGCAGCCAAGATGGTCTAGGGGGGGGAGAGACCCAGTACTTC
TRBJ2-3,NA,TRBV5-1,NA,CASSLRGIASTDTQYF,TGCGCCAGCAGCCTGAGAGGAATAGCTAGCACAGATACGCAGTATTTT
TRBJ1-3,NA,TRBV11-2,NA,CASSAAGNTIYF,TGTGCCAGCAGCGCAGCTGGAAACACCATATATTTT
TRBJ2-1,NA,TRBV11-2,once,CASSLVGWSSYNEQFF,TGTGCCAGCAGCTTAGTCGGCTGGAGCTCCTACAATGAGCAGTTCTTC
TRBJ1-6,NA,TRBV5-1,NA,CASSFGSGNNSPLHF,TGCGCCAGCAGCTTCGGATCAGGGAATAATTCACCCCTCCACTTT
TRBJ2-1,NA,TRBV2,NA,CASSELQGLGNEQFF,TGTGCCAGCAGTGAATTGCAGGGTTTGGGCAATGAGCAGTTCTTC
TRBJ1-5,NA,TRBV6-1,few,CASSVAAGAQPQHF,TGTGCCAGCAGTGTGGCGGCAGGGGCTCAGCCCCAGCATTTT
TRBJ1-1,TRBD1,TRBV20-1,NA,CSANHRGHAFF,TGCAGTGCAAACCACAGGGGGCATGCTTTCTTT
TRBJ1-6,NA,TRBV27,NA,CASSPQRFGGSPLHF,TGTGCCAGCAGTCCCCAGAGATTTGGGGGTTCACCCCTCCACTTT
TRBJ2-1,NA,TRBV7-2,NA,CASSFRGGSSYNEQFF,TGTGCCAGCAGCTTTAGGGGGGGCAGCTCCTACAATGAGCAGTTCTTC
TRBJ1-4,TRBD1,TRBV5-1,NA,CASRQGANEKLFF,TGCGCCAGCAGACAGGGGGCGAATGAAAAACTGTTTTTT
TRBJ2-6,NA,TRBV5-6,NA,CASRETGVSGANVLTF,TGTGCCAGCAGAGAAACCGGGGTCTCTGGGGCCAACGTCCTGACTTTC
TRBJ2-2,TRBD1,TRBV5-1,NA,CASSLGTGSNTGELFF,TGCGCCAGCAGCTTGGGGACAGGGAGTAACACCGGGGAGCTGTTTTTT
TRBJ2-5,NA,TRBV7-2,NA,CASSHPGGTSRSETQYF,TGTGCCAGCAGCCACCCCGGCGGGACTTCAAGATCTGAGACCCAGTACTTC
TRBJ1-1,NA,TRBV6-1,NA,CASSEVPGAGTEAFF,TGTGCCAGCAGTGAAGTACCGGGGGCGGGCACTGAAGCTTTCTTT
TRBJ2-1,NA,TRBV15,NA,CATGEGGVSYNEQFF,TGTGCCACCGGCGAGGGGGGGGTCTCCTACAATGAGCAGTTCTTC
TRBJ1-2,NA,TRBV2,few,CASSAQSGNYGYTF,TGTGCCAGCAGTGCCCAGTCGGGGAACTATGGCTACACCTTC
TRBJ2-7,NA,TRBV6-6,NA,CASTQGSIFEQYF,TGTGCCAGCACCCAGGGTAGCATTTTCGAGCAGTACTTC
TRBJ1-1,NA,TRBV6-1,NA,CASTSRVAEAFF,TGTGCCAGCACCAGCAGGGTTGCTGAAGCTTTCTTT
TRBJ2-6,NA,TRBV2,NA,CASRGINSGANVLTF,TGTGCCAGCAGGGGTATAAACTCTGGGGCCAACGTCCTGACTTTC
TRBJ1-1,NA,TRBV2,NA,CASSQLTGSTEAFF,TGTGCCAGCAGTCAACTCACAGGGAGCACTGAAGCTTTCTTT
TRBJ2-3,NA,TRBV6-5,NA,CASSPRTVVDTQYF,TGTGCCAGCAGTCCTCGGACAGTAGTGGATACGCAGTATTTT
TRBJ1-6,NA,TRBV2,NA,CASSPQGLENSPLHF,TGTGCCAGCAGCCCACAGGGCTTAGAAAATTCACCCCTCCACTTT
TRBJ2-7,NA,TRBV19,NA,CASSTGYRDEQYF,TGTGCCAGTAGTACCGGATACAGGGACGAGCAGTACTTC
TRBJ2-7,NA,TRBV12-2,NA,CASRQRWTGDYEQYF,TGTGCAAGTCGCCAAAGATGGACAGGGGACTACGAGCAGTACTTC
TRBJ2-7,TRBD1,TRBV11-1,NA,CASSFPKTRDRGSYEQYF,TGTGCCAGCAGCTTCCCTAAAACCCGGGACAGGGGTTCCTACGAGCAGTACTTC
TRBJ1-1,NA,TRBV28,NA,CASSSPGLNTEAFF,TGTGCCAGCAGCTCTCCGGGGTTGAACACTGAAGCTTTCTTT
TRBJ2-7,NA,TRBV2,NA,CASSDPRTSSYEQYF,TGTGCCAGCAGTGATCCCCGGACGAGCTCCTACGAGCAGTACTTC
TRBJ2-5,TRBD2,TRBV15,NA,CATSWGLYGTQYF,TGTGCCACCAGCTGGGGACTATATGGGACCCAGTACTTC
TRBJ1-1,NA,TRBV2,NA,CASSDPLALSKTEAFF,TGTGCCAGCAGTGACCCCCTGGCGCTATCGAAGACTGAAGCTTTCTTT
TRBJ2-5,NA,TRBV6-1,NA,CASSVTKQGTETQYF,TGTGCCAGCAGTGTCACTAAACAGGGAACAGAGACCCAGTACTTC
TRBJ2-7,NA,TRBV6-1,NA,CAGSVLQGAREQYF,TGTGCCGGCAGTGTGTTGCAGGGCGCTCGGGAGCAGTACTTC
TRBJ2-5,NA,TRBV5-4,NA,CASSPGQLQETQYF,TGTGCCAGCAGTCCAGGACAGCTCCAAGAGACCCAGTACTTC
TRBJ1-4,TRBD1,TRBV27,NA,CASSSYRGSEKLFF,TGTGCCAGCAGTTCCTACAGGGGAAGTGAAAAACTGTTTTTT